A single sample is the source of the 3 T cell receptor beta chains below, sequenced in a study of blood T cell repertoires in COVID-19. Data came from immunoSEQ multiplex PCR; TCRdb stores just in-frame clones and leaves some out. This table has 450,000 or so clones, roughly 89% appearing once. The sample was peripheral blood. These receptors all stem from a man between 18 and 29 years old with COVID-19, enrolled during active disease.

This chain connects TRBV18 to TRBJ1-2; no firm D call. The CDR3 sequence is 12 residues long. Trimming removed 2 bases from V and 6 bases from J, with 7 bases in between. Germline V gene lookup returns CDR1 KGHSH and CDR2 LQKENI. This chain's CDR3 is CASSPDGNGYTF. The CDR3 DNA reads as TGTGCCAGCTCACCAGACGGGAATGGCTACACCTTC.

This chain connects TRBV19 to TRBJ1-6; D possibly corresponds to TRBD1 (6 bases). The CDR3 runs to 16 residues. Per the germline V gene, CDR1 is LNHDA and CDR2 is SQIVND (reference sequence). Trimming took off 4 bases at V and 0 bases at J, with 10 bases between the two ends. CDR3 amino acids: CASSNPDSSYNSPLHF. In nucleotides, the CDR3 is TGTGCCAGTAGTAATCCGGACAGCTCCTATAATTCACCCCTCCACTTT.

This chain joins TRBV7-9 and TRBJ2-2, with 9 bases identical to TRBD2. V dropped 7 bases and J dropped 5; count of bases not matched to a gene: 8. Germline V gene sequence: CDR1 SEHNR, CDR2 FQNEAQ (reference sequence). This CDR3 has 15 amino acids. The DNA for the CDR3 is TGTGCCAGCACCCAAAAGACTAGCGGAACCGGGGAGCTGTTTTTT. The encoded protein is CASTQKTSGTGELFF.